Each of the 3 T cell receptor beta chains below was sequenced from the same sample in a study of T cells after yellow fever vaccination. TCRdb itself ran the 5' RACE reads through MiXCR, one entry per CDR3 protein. The sample records 200,000 to 300,000 distinct CDR3 sequences, 10% to 15% being singletons. The sequences come from CD4+ T cells sorted from PBMCs, collected 45 days after the yellow fever booster vaccination. The source of these receptors is a man under 40 who received the YFV17D yellow fever vaccine.

In this sample, this clonotype turned up a few times. The genes are TRBV7-2 and TRBJ2-1; 9 bases are shared with TRBD1. The CDR3 has 14 residues. Germline-derived CDR1 and CDR2 are SGHTA and FQGNSA. Germline trimming cut 3 bases from V and 10 bases from J; bases unmatched to any gene: 7. The CDR3 protein is CASSFASGTGEQFF. The CDR3 DNA reads as TGTGCCAGCAGCTTTGCCTCCGGGACAGGGGAGCAGTTCTTC.

This clonotype was seen more than once but under ten times. V usage is TRBV6-2 or TRBV6-3 and J usage is TRBJ2-3, with unresolved D. In germline, CDR1 is MNHEY, CDR2 SVGEGT. V lost 1 base to trimming and J lost 2 bases, with 10 bases between them. The CDR3 loop spans 15 amino acids. CDR3 in amino acids: CASSYYAATTDTQYF. The CDR3 nucleotides are TGTGCCAGCAGTTACTATGCGGCAACCACAGATACGCAGTATTTT.

The chain has TRBV3-1 and TRBJ1-1; 12 positions match TRBD1. The germline CDR1 and CDR2 sequences are LGHDT and YNNKEL (reference sequence). This CDR3 is built from 13 residues. With V trimmed by 3 bases and J by 11 bases, 4 bases remained unmatched. The CDR3 coding sequence is TGTGCCAGCAGCCAGGGACAGGGGGCGCGGGCTTTCTTT. Translated, it gives CASSQGQGARAFF.